Below, 14 T cell receptor beta chains from the same sample are listed, as sequenced in a study of PD-1 blockade in classical Hodgkin lymphoma. Stated time point: cycle 4 day 1 (C4D1), after more than five weeks of nivolumab. Relapses following autologous stem cell transplantation were seen in all patients, with brentuximab vedotin exposure varying. The table came from immunoSEQ multiplex PCR; TCRdb's copy has only in-frame clones and leaves some out. The sample has over 85,000 clones; about nine tenths are singletons. The sample here was peripheral blood mononuclear cells (PBMCs), taken before the fourth cycle of nivolumab. The receptors originated from a human donor with classical Hodgkin lymphoma.

The chain has TRBV9 and TRBJ2-2; TRBD1 aligns across 10 bases. There are 17 residues in the CDR3. The junction had 11 bases not matched to a gene; V was cut back by 4 bases and J by 5 bases. Germline loops: CDR1 SGDLS, CDR2 YYNGEE. The CDR3 DNA follows: TGTGCCAGCAGCCCGAACGTTGGGACAGGGGTTACCGGGGAGCTGTTTTTT. Its translation is CASSPNVGTGVTGELFF.

The V and J genes are TRBV15 and TRBJ2-5; D is perhaps TRBD1 or TRBD2 (5 bases each). Per the germline V gene, CDR1 is LNHNV and CDR2 is YYDKDF (reference sequence). V lost 0 bases to trimming and J lost 5 bases, with 13 bases between them. The CDR3 has 15 amino acids. This CDR3 reads CATSRDSGREETQYF. DNA of the CDR3: TGTGCCACCAGCAGAGATAGTGGCAGGGAGGAGACCCAGTACTTC.

The V gene is TRBV7-6, the J gene TRBJ2-5; D may correspond to TRBD1 or TRBD2 (6 bases each). V gave up 1 base and J gave up 5 bases, with 14 bases separating them. Germline CDR1 SGHVS, CDR2 FNYEAQ. CDR3 size: 15 residues. The CDR3 nucleotides are TGTGCCAGCAGCTTAGGTGGGGGGCGCCGGGAGACCCAGTACTTC. Its protein is CASSLGGGRRETQYF.

CDR3 residues: CASSPGTANYGYTF. CDR3 DNA sequence: TGTGCCAGCAGTCCCGGGACAGCCAACTATGGCTACACCTTC. The gene calls are TRBV6-5 and TRBJ1-2, with TRBD1 matching 7 bases. Trimming took 5 bases from V and 2 from J; bases not matched to a gene: 5. The CDR3 totals 14 residues. Germline lookup yields CDR1 MNHEY and CDR2 SVGAGI.

The V and J genes are TRBV9 and TRBJ1-3, with a weak D call TRBD1 (6 bases). The germline V and J ends were trimmed by 0 bases and 3 bases, with 19 bases remaining between them. The CDR3 is made up of 18 amino acids. CDR1 is SGDLS and CDR2 is YYNGEE in the germline V gene. Here the CDR3 reads CASSVGLRDNGGGNTIYF. The CDR3 DNA is TGTGCCAGCAGCGTAGGACTCCGGGACAATGGGGGTGGAAACACCATATATTTT.

The V gene is TRBV4-3, the J gene TRBJ1-3; D may be TRBD1 (6 bases). The CDR3 runs 15 residues. Germline V gives CDR1 LGHNA, CDR2 YSLEER. Trimming shortened V by 1 base and J by 8 bases, and 15 bases separated the two germline ends. The CDR3 is CASSQVSGRGDTIYF. The CDR3 DNA is TGCGCCAGCAGCCAAGTTTCTGGCAGGGGAGACACCATATATTTT.

The genes are TRBV6-1 and TRBJ1-2; no firm D call. Germline CDR1 and CDR2: MNHNS and SASEGT. The V and J ends lost 2 bases and 5 bases respectively, with 6 bases between them. This CDR3 has 12 amino acids. The CDR3 bases are TGTGCCAGCAGTGAACCATCTTATGGCTACACCTTC. Amino acids: CASSEPSYGYTF.

The count of this clone is one. The chain employs TRBV2 and TRBJ1-1; 8 bases map to TRBD1. The CDR3 consists of 14 residues. The V and J ends lost 6 bases and 4 bases, in that order; junction bases with no gene match: 7. Germline assignment: CDR1 SNHLY and CDR2 FYNNEI. CDR3 DNA: TGTGCCAGCAGAAGAACAGGGGGAGGCACTGAAGCTTTCTTT. Translated: CASRRTGGGTEAFF.

The V and J genes are TRBV25-1 and TRBJ1-4; TRBD1 aligns across 8 bases. V trimming: 8 bases; J trimming: 7 bases; junction bases outside the gene matches: 6. Looked up from germline, CDR1 is MGHDK and CDR2 is SYGVNS. The CDR3 sequence is 13 residues long. CDR3: CASGGGTGEKLFF. The CDR3 coding sequence is TGTGCCAGCGGGGGGGGGACAGGTGAAAAACTGTTTTTT.

CDR3 sequence reads: CASSTTGVNTQETQYF. DNA for the CDR3: TGTGCCAGTAGTACAACAGGGGTAAATACCCAAGAGACCCAGTACTTC. The chain has TRBV19 and TRBJ2-5; TRBD1 matches 7 bases. The germline gives CDR1 LNHDA, CDR2 SQIVND (reference sequence). The CDR3 sequence is 16 residues long. V shed 4 bases, J shed 1 base, and the junction held 9 bases outside the gene matches.

The chain employs TRBV28 and TRBJ2-7; the match to TRBD2 covers 10 bases. CDR3 length equals 16 residues. The germline V gene has CDR1 MDHEN and CDR2 SYDVKM. V shed 6 bases and J 4 bases; nucleotides not matched to a gene: 12. DNA of the CDR3: TGTGCCAGCAGCCCTGGGCTAGCGGGGGTCAGGTACGAGCAGTACTTC. Amino acids: CASSPGLAGVRYEQYF.

V and J are TRBV11-2 and TRBJ2-7; maybe TRBD2 (5 bases). V was shortened by 5 bases and J by 1 base, with 9 bases between the two germline ends. The V gene's germline CDR1 is SGHAT and CDR2 FQNNGV. This CDR3 region has 13 residues. CDR3 residues: CASSNGDSYEQYF. As DNA, the CDR3 is TGTGCCAGCAGCAACGGGGATTCCTACGAGCAGTACTTC.

The chain employs TRBV27 and TRBJ1-1, with D possibly matching TRBD1 (5 bases). Germline CDR1 reads MNHEY; CDR2 reads SMNVEV (reference sequence). This CDR3 is 13 amino acids long. Trimming removed 11 bases from V and 0 bases from J, with 13 bases in between. CDR3 DNA sequence: TGTGCCTCATGTGGGGGGGTGAACACTGAAGCTTTCTTT. Translation gives CASCGGVNTEAFF.

V usage is TRBV27 and J usage is TRBJ2-7, with 9 positions matching TRBD1. Per the germline V gene, CDR1 is MNHEY and CDR2 is SMNVEV (reference sequence). CDR3 length: 15 residues. V gave up 6 bases and J gave up 0 bases; unmatched junction bases: 6. The CDR3 loop reads CASRPGTGSSYEQYF. The CDR3 coding sequence is TGTGCCAGCAGGCCGGGGACAGGGAGCTCCTACGAGCAGTACTTC.